The present TCR beta chain was sequenced within a study of regulatory T cells in long-lasting Graves disease. The TCR beta library used iRepertoire HTBI primers with Arm-PCR amplification of CDR3. TCRdb processed the multiplex PCR reads anew with MiXCR; each CDR3 protein has one entry. The table records 300,000 to 400,000 distinct CDR3 sequences, around 16% of them present only once. This clonotype was seen many times. Its antigen is unknown. Notes on the study in general: Results may be inaccurate due to the small sample size. Persistent disease was associated with favored TRBV28 usage and with favored use of TRBJ1-2 and TRBJ2-5.

This CDR3 has 14 amino acids. Germline assignment: CDR1 SGHAT and CDR2 FQNNGV. V lost 8 bases and J lost 0, with 10 bases in between. Described time point: newly diagnosed GD, antithyroid drugs for less than 3 months. The TCR library used RNA extracted from PBMCs. Patients came from an endocrinology department in Xi'an, China. The authors drew 8.5 to 9 milliliters of peripheral blood into EDTA tubes. The sequencing used peripheral blood mononuclear cells (PBMCs), collected at new diagnosis, from a patient treated with antithyroid drugs. This receptor was taken from a female donor with Graves disease. The chain is built from TRBV11-2 and TRBJ2-2; D perhaps matches TRBD2 (6 bases). In nucleotides, the CDR3 is TGTGCCAGCGGCCGCGGGGCGAACACCGGGGAGCTGTTTTTT. Protein product: CASGRGANTGELFF.